One and the same sample provided the 13 T cell receptor beta chains below, sequenced in a study of blood T cell repertoires in COVID-19. Sequencing used immunoSEQ multiplex PCR; TCRdb keeps in-frame clones, though not all of them. The sample lists over 200,000 clones; roughly 90% were seen once. Material: peripheral blood. These receptors all come from a man aged 55 to 70 who had recovered from COVID-19.

The chain is built from TRBV6-5 and TRBJ2-3; TRBD2 matches 11 bases. Germline V gene sequence: CDR1 MNHEY, CDR2 SVGAGI. The V gene end was trimmed by 6 bases and the J gene end by 4 bases; junction bases not matched to a gene: 3. The CDR3 sequence is 14 residues long. This CDR3 reads CASRGSGGADTQYF. The CDR3 DNA sequence: TGTGCCAGCAGGGGTAGCGGGGGGGCAGATACGCAGTATTTT.

The V and J genes are TRBV9 and TRBJ2-3, with D perhaps matching TRBD1 (6 bases). The V gene's germline CDR1 is SGDLS and CDR2 YYNGEE. The CDR3 spans 16 residues. Trimming took 4 bases from V and 2 from J, leaving 17 bases between them. The CDR3 DNA reads TGTGCCAGCAGCTCTCACAGGGTCGACTTCACAGATACGCAGTATTTT. It codes for CASSSHRVDFTDTQYF.

Comments on this clone: The junction and the germline gene differ at one end; a read error may be behind it. The chain uses TRBV2 and TRBJ1-4; tentative D call: TRBD1 (6 bases). The CDR3 covers 12 residues. CDR1 and CDR2 from the germline V gene are SNHLY and FYNNEI. CDR3 sequence (DNA): TGTGCCAGCTCCGGGACACCACTGCCCTTTTCGTTT. Translating it yields CASSGTPLPFSF.

V and J are TRBV9 and TRBJ2-7; possibly TRBD1 for D (6 bases). This CDR3 region has 13 residues. CDR1 is SGDLS, CDR2 YYNGEE, per germline. V was shortened by 5 bases and J by 3 bases, with 12 bases between the two germline ends. In DNA form, the CDR3 reads TGTGCCAGCAGTCCCGGGACAAGCTACGAGCAGTACTTC. Its translation: CASSPGTSYEQYF.

In its sample, this clone was seen once. The V call is TRBV6-2 or TRBV6-3, the J call TRBJ2-5, with TRBD2 matching 7 bases. The CDR3 has 16 amino acids. J was trimmed by 1 base and V by 2 bases; bases with no gene match: 7. Germline lookup yields CDR1 MNHEY and CDR2 SVGEGT. DNA for the CDR3: TGTGCCAGCAGTTACCGGCTAGCGGAGATCCAAGAGACCCAGTACTTC. Protein: CASSYRLAEIQETQYF.

This clone was counted once. This rearrangement joins TRBV2 to TRBJ2-1; 11 nucleotides agree with TRBD1. Germline V gene data show CDR1 as SNHLY and CDR2 as FYNNEI. After removal of 4 bases from V and 7 bases from J, the junction contained 3 bases not matched to a gene. The CDR3 extends over 14 amino acids. The CDR3 spells CASSADRGLNEQFF. The CDR3 coding sequence is TGTGCCAGCAGTGCGGACAGGGGGCTGAATGAGCAGTTCTTC.

The chain uses TRBV20-1 and TRBJ2-1; D possibly corresponds to TRBD1 (6 bases). Trimming pared 3 bases from V and 1 base from J, leaving 16 bases between. This CDR3 has 16 amino acids. Germline CDR1 reads DFQATT; CDR2 reads SNEGSKA (reference sequence). The CDR3 reads CSASRQADGSYNEQFF. The CDR3 DNA follows: TGCAGTGCTAGTAGACAGGCGGACGGGTCCTACAATGAGCAGTTCTTC.

The V call is TRBV7-6, the J call TRBJ2-5, with 11 bases identical to TRBD2. The trim removed 1 base at V and 3 bases at J, leaving 4 bases unmatched. Per the germline V gene, CDR1 is SGHVS and CDR2 is FNYEAQ. The CDR3 runs 16 residues. CDR3 sequence reads: CASSLEASGGKETQYF. For the CDR3, the DNA is TGTGCCAGCAGCTTAGAGGCTAGCGGGGGGAAAGAGACCCAGTACTTC.

In DNA form, the CDR3 reads TGCGCCAGCAGTGAGTCACCGGGACAGGGGTGGAATGAGCAGTTCTTC. Protein: CASSESPGQGWNEQFF. The chain recombines TRBV10-1 with TRBJ2-1; the match to TRBD1 covers 10 bases. The CDR3 has 16 residues. V gave up 0 bases and J gave up 7 bases; unmatched junction bases: 6. Germline-derived CDR1 and CDR2 are WNHNN and SYGVQD (reference sequence).

The table lists this clone with a count of one. This chain links TRBV5-4 with TRBJ1-2; 7 positions match TRBD1. Unmatched junction bases numbered 12, after V lost 2 bases and J lost 8 bases. Germline values: CDR1 SGHNT, CDR2 YYREEE (reference sequence). The CDR3 totals 15 residues. The CDR3 sequence: CASSLETGPVGGYTF. In DNA, the CDR3 is TGTGCCAGCAGCTTAGAGACAGGGCCTGTAGGGGGCTACACCTTC.

In this sample, this clone turned up once. The J gene is TRBJ2-7, the V gene TRBV13; TRBD2 is a possible D gene (6 bases). V lost 3 bases and J lost 4, with 13 bases in between. Germline V gene data show CDR1 as PRHDT and CDR2 as FYEKMQ (reference sequence). The CDR3 is 14 amino acids. Here the CDR3 DNA reads TGTGCCAGCAGCTTCGGAGGGGAAGGTTACGAGCAGTACTTC. Amino acids: CASSFGGEGYEQYF.

The chain employs TRBV6-2 or TRBV6-3 and TRBJ2-7; 8 nucleotides match TRBD1. V lost 5 bases to trimming and J lost 3 bases; unmatched junction nucleotides: 9. The CDR3 has 15 amino acids. The germline V gene has CDR1 MNHEY and CDR2 SVGEGT. CDR3 loop: CASSNHRGVLYEQYF. The CDR3 coding sequence is TGTGCCAGCAGTAACCACAGGGGGGTACTCTACGAGCAGTACTTC.

The chain has TRBV5-4 and TRBJ2-5; 10 bases match TRBD2. Per germline, CDR1 SGHNT and CDR2 YYREEE (reference sequence). The CDR3 loop spans 13 amino acids. After removal of 7 bases from V and 5 bases from J, the junction contained 5 bases not matched to a gene. The DNA for the CDR3 is TGTGCCAGCGAAGCGGGGGGGCGTGAGACCCAGTACTTC. Translated: CASEAGGRETQYF.